Listed below are T cell receptor beta chains from one sample, sequenced in a study of blood T cell repertoires in COVID-19. Profiling relied on immunoSEQ multiplex PCR, and the TCRdb table lists in-frame clones only, not all of them. The sample shows about 330,000 clones, 87% of them seen only once. The sample was PBMCs or T cells enriched from blood (not recorded which). The receptors originated from a woman aged 25-40 years who had recovered from COVID-19. Both conserved end residues are part of each CDR3. The D gene is left open where the match is weak.

v_call: TRBV28
j_call: TRBJ1-5
d_call: TRBD1
cdr3_aa: CASRDRGFKSNQPQHF

v_call: TRBV19
j_call: TRBJ2-5
d_call: -
cdr3_aa: CASSMRGQETQYF

v_call: TRBV30
j_call: TRBJ1-4
d_call: -
cdr3_aa: CASRPGIGEKLFF

v_call: TRBV16
j_call: TRBJ1-1
d_call: TRBD1
cdr3_aa: CASSHLTGGNTEAFF

v_call: TRBV11-2
j_call: TRBJ2-7
d_call: TRBD2
cdr3_aa: CASSKDIERGVYEQYF

v_call: TRBV27
j_call: TRBJ2-1
d_call: -
cdr3_aa: CASSLSRGVLSSYNEQFF

v_call: TRBV23-1
j_call: TRBJ1-5
d_call: TRBD1
cdr3_aa: CASSEDRGRNPNQPQHF

v_call: TRBV11-2
j_call: TRBJ1-1
d_call: -
cdr3_aa: CASSLAGVRTLDTEAFF

v_call: TRBV9
j_call: TRBJ1-3
d_call: -
cdr3_aa: CASSPHPAGSGNTIYF

v_call: TRBV19
j_call: TRBJ1-5
d_call: -
cdr3_aa: CASSIWDTTSNQPQHF

v_call: TRBV9
j_call: TRBJ1-4
d_call: -
cdr3_aa: CASSVGSDEKLFF

v_call: TRBV7-9
j_call: TRBJ1-2
d_call: -
cdr3_aa: CASSLGQEWRGGSGYTF

v_call: TRBV27
j_call: TRBJ1-1
d_call: -
cdr3_aa: CASSLYRGRSAEAFF

v_call: TRBV9
j_call: TRBJ2-5
d_call: TRBD2
cdr3_aa: CASSGPSSGGFYSEETQYF

v_call: TRBV7-9
j_call: TRBJ1-2
d_call: TRBD1
cdr3_aa: CASSRTGSGYTF

v_call: TRBV7-2
j_call: TRBJ1-2
d_call: TRBD1
cdr3_aa: CASSSGTAANYGYTF

v_call: TRBV19
j_call: TRBJ2-1
d_call: -
cdr3_aa: CASSMARWRRDYNEQFF

v_call: TRBV5-1
j_call: TRBJ1-2
d_call: -
cdr3_aa: CASRLLQEFGGYTF

v_call: TRBV4-1
j_call: TRBJ2-5
d_call: -
cdr3_aa: CASSHLRGGGAETQYF

v_call: TRBV12-5
j_call: TRBJ1-1
d_call: -
cdr3_aa: CASAPSGGWTEAFF

v_call: TRBV11-3
j_call: TRBJ1-6
d_call: -
cdr3_aa: CASSLSTRRDNSPLHF

v_call: TRBV5-1
j_call: TRBJ2-5
d_call: -
cdr3_aa: CASSPEGGAGETQYF

v_call: TRBV27
j_call: TRBJ2-2
d_call: -
cdr3_aa: CASSPTKDSRTRTGELFF

v_call: TRBV18
j_call: TRBJ2-5
d_call: TRBD1
cdr3_aa: CASSLRTGDETQYF

v_call: TRBV28
j_call: TRBJ1-5
d_call: -
cdr3_aa: CASSFSFGTPKLNSNQPQHF

v_call: TRBV11-2
j_call: TRBJ2-1
d_call: -
cdr3_aa: CASRSPGRAGNEQFF

v_call: TRBV3-1/TRBV3-2
j_call: TRBJ1-2
d_call: -
cdr3_aa: CASSQGVPQAANYGYTF

v_call: TRBV5-4
j_call: TRBJ2-3
d_call: -
cdr3_aa: CASSLEGAGDTQYF

v_call: TRBV11-3
j_call: TRBJ2-1
d_call: TRBD1
cdr3_aa: CANPTGAHEQFF

v_call: TRBV28
j_call: TRBJ2-4
d_call: -
cdr3_aa: CASLSGAGNIQYF

v_call: TRBV30
j_call: TRBJ1-5
d_call: -
cdr3_aa: CACRGDDNQPQHF

v_call: TRBV28
j_call: TRBJ1-1
d_call: -
cdr3_aa: CASSPLSNEAFF

v_call: TRBV6-5
j_call: TRBJ2-7
d_call: -
cdr3_aa: CASSYSWDISYEQYF

v_call: TRBV11-2
j_call: TRBJ2-5
d_call: TRBD2
cdr3_aa: CASSLGLAGRAETQYF

v_call: TRBV19
j_call: TRBJ1-5
d_call: -
cdr3_aa: CASSISGAQPQHF

v_call: TRBV29-1
j_call: TRBJ1-1
d_call: -
cdr3_aa: CSARQVLNTEAFF

v_call: TRBV7-2
j_call: TRBJ2-3
d_call: -
cdr3_aa: CASSATGSASTDTQYF

v_call: TRBV28
j_call: TRBJ2-7
d_call: -
cdr3_aa: CASSTHGGYSYEQYF

v_call: TRBV10-3
j_call: TRBJ2-7
d_call: TRBD2
cdr3_aa: CAISESKTSGGHNSYEQYF

v_call: TRBV19
j_call: TRBJ2-7
d_call: TRBD1
cdr3_aa: CASSIGGQTYEQYF